The T cell receptor (beta chain) described here comes from a study of blood T cell repertoires in COVID-19. Study at large: Acute-phase and convalescent COVID-19 samples originated in the United States, Italy and Spain.

The CDR3 loop spans 15 amino acids. Trimming shortened V by 5 bases and J by 3 bases, and 13 bases separated the two germline ends. Germline lookup yields CDR1 MNHNS and CDR2 SASEGT. In the source study's methods: Estimation of nucleated cell counts relied on the amplification of reference gene primers. Assay used: immunoSEQ multiplex PCR; TCRdb lists only in-frame clones, some missing. V, J and clone size derive from that table, while D and trimming were established from the DNA sequence. Seen here are 110,000 or so clones, approximately 80% observed once, and the top ten hold about 6.8%. V gene TRBV6-1 combines with J gene TRBJ1-4; no clear D gene. Sequenced material: peripheral blood. The sequence was collected from a man in his 70s with acute or convalescent COVID-19. For the CDR3, the DNA is TGTGCCAGCAGTTCCCCCCGGAGCTCTAATGAAAAACTGTTTTTT. The encoded protein is CASSSPRSSNEKLFF.